This T cell receptor beta chain came from a study of blood T cell repertoires in COVID-19. Study information: COVID-19 samples collected from the United States, Italy and Spain covered acute and convalescent phases. Sources were T cells, B-cell-depleted T cells, or PBMCs; the material itself was cDNA or gDNA.

Germline CDR1 is LNHNV and CDR2 is YYDKDF (reference sequence). CDR3 length: 15 amino acids. The V segment lost 5 bases and the J segment 3 bases; nucleotides outside the gene matches: 9. In the authors' workflow: Reference gene primer amplification gave nucleated cell count estimates. Assay used: immunoSEQ multiplex PCR; TCRdb lists only in-frame clones, some missing. V, J and clone size were drawn from that table, and D and trimming were deduced from the DNA. The repertoire holds approximately 90,000 clones, with around 80% as singletons. The sequenced sample consisted of peripheral blood. V and J are TRBV15 and TRBJ2-7; TRBD1 aligns across 8 bases. This clonotype was obtained from a woman older than 75 with acute or convalescent COVID-19. The CDR3 region is CATSFPPDRGYEQYF. The CDR3 DNA is TGTGCCACCAGCTTCCCCCCCGACAGGGGCTACGAGCAGTACTTC.